This is a list of T cell receptor beta chains from one sample in a study of CD8+ T cells in alopecia areata. TCRdb keeps only in-frame clones here, not all; method: immunoSEQ multiplex PCR. In the table there are 120,000 or so clones, about 50% of which are singletons. The sequencing sample was made of NKG2D-low CD8+ T cells sorted from blood. The receptors originated from a human donor with alopecia areata. The CDR3 runs from the conserved cysteine through the conserved F or W. The D gene is left open where the match is weak. Only some rows state a clone size, as once, few, many or a class for expanded clones.

j_call d_call v_call clone_size cdr3_nt cdr3_aa
TRBJ2-3 TRBD2 TRBV2 - TGTGCCAGCAGTGAAGGGCTAGCGGAGTCCACAGATACGCAGTATTTT CASSEGLAESTDTQYF
TRBJ2-3 TRBD1 TRBV7-9 - TGTGCCAGCAGCTCCTGGACAGGGGCCTTGGATACGCAGTATTTT CASSSWTGALDTQYF
TRBJ2-4 TRBD1 TRBV27 - TGTGCCAGCAGTTTAGGGACAGGGGCAGCATTGTACTTC CASSLGTGAALYF
TRBJ2-5 - TRBV28 few TGTGCCAGCAGTTCGGAGACCCAGTACTTC CASSSETQYF
TRBJ1-2 - TRBV9 - TGTGCCAGCAGCGTAGACGAAGATCCTCCGACCTTC CASSVDEDPPTF
TRBJ2-6 - TRBV7-9 - TGTGCCACAATCTTTTGGGCCAACGTCCTGACTTTC CATIFWANVLTF
TRBJ1-2 - TRBV5-1 - TGCGCCAGCAGCCAGACCGGGACAACCGGCGGCTACACCTTC CASSQTGTTGGYTF
TRBJ2-5 - TRBV29-1 - TGCAGCGTTGAAGGGGACGGGGCCAGAGAGACCCAGTACTTC CSVEGDGARETQYF
TRBJ1-2 - TRBV29-1 - TGCAGCGTTGTTGAGGAGGACTATGGCTACACCTTC CSVVEEDYGYTF
TRBJ2-5 - TRBV29-1 few TGCAGCGTTTTGGCCGGGCCCCAGTACTTC CSVLAGPQYF
TRBJ2-1 TRBD2 TRBV9 - TGTGCCAGCAGCTCCGGACTAGCGGGGAATCGGAATGAGCAGTTCTTC CASSSGLAGNRNEQFF
TRBJ2-1 - TRBV11-1 once TGTGCCAGCAGCTTCACCCGGGACATTGGCGATGAGCAGTTCTTC CASSFTRDIGDEQFF
TRBJ2-5 - TRBV30 - TGTGCCTGGAGTGTACTCCTAGAGACCCAGTACTTC CAWSVLLETQYF
TRBJ2-5 TRBD1 TRBV5-6 - TGTGCCAGCAGCTTGGGGACAGGGGGAGAGACCCAGTACTTC CASSLGTGGETQYF
TRBJ1-2 - TRBV7-9 few TGTGCCAGCAGCTGGGAACGGTTGGGCTACACCTTC CASSWERLGYTF
TRBJ2-1 - TRBV7-9 - TGTGCCAGCAGCTTATCGACAAGCTATGAGCAGTTCTTC CASSLSTSYEQFF
TRBJ2-7 - TRBV6-6 - TGTGCCAGCAGCCCTTCCTACGAGCAGTACTTC CASSPSYEQYF
TRBJ2-3 - TRBV27 - TGTGCCAGCAGTCCTCGGCTTCGGCGGGATAGCACAGATACGCAGTATTTT CASSPRLRRDSTDTQYF
TRBJ2-7 - TRBV7-2 - TGTGCCAGCAGCTTAGGTGGCTACCTCTCCTCCCACGAGCAGTACTTC CASSLGGYLSSHEQYF
TRBJ2-2 - TRBV29-1 few TGCAGCGTTGAACTGGACGCGAACACCGGGGAGCTGTTTTTT CSVELDANTGELFF
TRBJ2-7 - TRBV27 - TGTGCCAGCAGGGGAGGGGGCCTCCCCTACGAGCAGTACTTC CASRGGGLPYEQYF
TRBJ1-1 - TRBV25-1 - TGTGCCAGCAGTGAACTCCTTGAAGCTTTCTTT CASSELLEAFF
TRBJ2-1 - TRBV5-1 - TGCGCCCTCCTCTGTCCTGAGCAGTTCTTC CALLCPEQFF
TRBJ2-5 - TRBV21-1 few TGTGCCAGCAGGATGCCTGGGGAGTACTTC CASRMPGEYF
TRBJ2-7 TRBD1 TRBV28 - TGTGCCAGCGGGGGACAGTCCAAGAGCTCCTACGAGCAGTACTTC CASGGQSKSSYEQYF
TRBJ1-2 - TRBV13 - TGTGCCAGCAGCTCGGGACTCCGCTCCCTCTATGGCTACACCTTC CASSSGLRSLYGYTF
TRBJ2-6 - TRBV29-1 - TGCAGCGTTGTAATTGCTGGGGCCAACGTCCTGACTTTC CSVVIAGANVLTF
TRBJ1-5 TRBD1 TRBV29-1 few TGCAGCGTTGAACAGGGGGCCGGTCAGCCCCAGCATTTT CSVEQGAGQPQHF
TRBJ1-1 - TRBV29-1 few TGCAGCGGCATTATGAGCACTGAAGCTTTCTTT CSGIMSTEAFF
TRBJ2-3 - TRBV28 - TGTGCCAGCGCCAACTCTCTAACAGATACGCAGTATTTT CASANSLTDTQYF
TRBJ2-1 - TRBV5-6 - TGTGCCAGCAGCTGGGGCGGGACGTTCTACAATGAGCAGTTCTTC CASSWGGTFYNEQFF
TRBJ2-7 - TRBV30 - TGTGCCTGGAGTGTCCAGGACGAGCAGTACTTC CAWSVQDEQYF
TRBJ1-2 - TRBV27 - TGTGCCAGCAGTCTGACGGCGAACTATGGCTACACCTTC CASSLTANYGYTF
TRBJ2-1 - TRBV29-1 - TGCAGCGTTGGATGGGCTTTTCCCTACAATGAGCAGTTCTTC CSVGWAFPYNEQFF
TRBJ2-1 - TRBV27 - TGTGCCAGCAGTTCGGCAGACGAGCAGTTCTTC CASSSADEQFF
TRBJ2-1 - TRBV30 - TGTGCCTGGAGTCAAGCTGTGAATGAGCAGTTCTTC CAWSQAVNEQFF
TRBJ1-5 - TRBV4-1 - TGCGCCAGCAGCCAAGAGGACAGCGTCAATAGCAATCAGCCCCAGCATTTT CASSQEDSVNSNQPQHF
TRBJ2-3 TRBD1 TRBV6-5 few TGTGCCAGCAGTTACTCGACGACAGGGAACCCAGATACGCAGTATTTT CASSYSTTGNPDTQYF
TRBJ2-7 TRBD2 TRBV11-2 - TGTGCCAGCAGCTGGGGACTAGCGGAGCAGTACTTC CASSWGLAEQYF
TRBJ2-5 TRBD1 TRBV5-6 - TGTGCCAGCAGCTCAGGGACAGCCCAAGAGACCCAGTACTTC CASSSGTAQETQYF
TRBJ2-6 - TRBV19 - TGTGCCAGTAGTGAGGAGGAGGGAGGGGCCAACGTCCTGACTTTC CASSEEEGGANVLTF
TRBJ1-1 - TRBV30 - TGTGCCTGGAGTGTTGGGCAGGTCAACACTGAAGCTTTCTTT CAWSVGQVNTEAFF
TRBJ2-1 TRBD2 TRBV29-1 - TGCAGCGTTGGACTAGCGGATTACAATGAGCAGTTCTTC CSVGLADYNEQFF
TRBJ2-7 - TRBV5-6 - TGTGCCAGCAGCTTTACAGCAGGCGAGCAGTACTTC CASSFTAGEQYF
TRBJ2-3 TRBD2 TRBV9 - TGTGCCAGCAGCGTAGAGGCGGGGGACCGCACAGATACGCAGTATTTT CASSVEAGDRTDTQYF
TRBJ2-3 - TRBV30 - TGTGCCTGGAGTCCACTGACAGCCTCTAGCACAGATACGCAGTATTTT CAWSPLTASSTDTQYF
TRBJ2-7 - TRBV19 few TGTGCCAGTAGTATGAGGTCCTACGAGCAGTACTTC CASSMRSYEQYF